This T cell receptor (beta chain) was recorded in a study of identical twins. Many counts were recorded for this clonotype. TCRdb reanalysed the 5' RACE reads using MiXCR and keeps one entry per CDR3 protein. The repertoire consists of under 900,000 distinct CDR3 sequences, with 15% to 20% occurring once and the leading ten covering about 12%. This same sample was also part of a study on T cells expressing NK-cell markers. As that report states: One of eight sequenced donors was HCMV-seronegative; the other seven were seropositive.

This sequence originates from a woman aged 18 to 35 in good health. Sequencing was performed on PBMCs.

The CDR3 bases are TGTGCCAGCAGTTACTCGTACCGGCAAGAGACCCAGTACTTC. Protein: CASSYSYRQETQYF. The chain is built from TRBV6-5 and TRBJ2-5; D remains ambiguous. This CDR3 contains 14 residues. Germline lookup yields CDR1 MNHEY and CDR2 SVGAGI. V was shortened by 0 bases and J by 2 bases, with 7 bases between the two germline ends.